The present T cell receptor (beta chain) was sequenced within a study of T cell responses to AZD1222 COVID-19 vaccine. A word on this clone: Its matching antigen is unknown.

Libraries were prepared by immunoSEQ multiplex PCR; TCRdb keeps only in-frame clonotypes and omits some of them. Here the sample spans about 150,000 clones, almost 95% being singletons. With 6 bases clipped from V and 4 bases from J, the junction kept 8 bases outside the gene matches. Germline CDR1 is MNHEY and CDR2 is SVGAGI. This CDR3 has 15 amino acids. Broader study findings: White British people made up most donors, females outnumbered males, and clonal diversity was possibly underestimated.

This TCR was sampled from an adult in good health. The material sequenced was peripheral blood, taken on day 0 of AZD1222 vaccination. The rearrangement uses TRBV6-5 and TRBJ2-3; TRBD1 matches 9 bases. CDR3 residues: CASRIGTGPPDTQYF. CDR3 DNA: TGTGCCAGCAGAATCGGGACAGGGCCTCCAGATACGCAGTATTTT.